These 24 T cell receptor beta chains share one sample of origin, sequenced in a study of PD-L1 blockade in urothelial cancer. The assay was immunoSEQ multiplex PCR, and TCRdb's table has in-frame clones only and misses some. Among about 70,000 clones listed, less than 90% were seen once. The sequenced sample was PBMCs, obtained around atezolizumab (anti-PD-L1) treatment. The source of these receptors is a man in his sixties or seventies with urothelial cancer.

The chain has TRBV12-5 and TRBJ2-1; D is possibly TRBD1 (6 bases). Between the trimmed V and J ends, which lost 2 bases and 7 bases, there was a span of 12 bases. The V gene's germline CDR1 is LGHNT and CDR2 FRNRAP. This CDR3 contains 14 residues. The CDR3 region is CASGLRQGRNEQFF. In DNA, the CDR3 is TGTGCTAGTGGTTTGAGGCAGGGGAGAAATGAGCAGTTCTTC.

This chain uses TRBV4-1 with TRBJ1-4, with TRBD1 matching over 10 bases. There are 17 residues in the CDR3. Germline lookup yields CDR1 MGHRA and CDR2 YSYEKL. V trimming: 5 bases; J trimming: 0 bases; junction bases outside the gene matches: 6. The CDR3 DNA is TGCGCCAGCAGCTTCCGACAGGGGGCATCAACTAATGAAAAACTGTTTTTT. Translation: CASSFRQGASTNEKLFF.

The chain recombines TRBV5-1 with TRBJ2-7, with D maybe TRBD1 (7 bases). The V end was cut by 6 bases, the J end by 2 bases, with 15 bases between. Germline assignment: CDR1 SGHRS and CDR2 YFSETQ. The CDR3 sequence is 14 residues long. DNA for the CDR3: TGCGCCAGCACCGGAGGGGACAGAACCTACGAGCAGTACTTC. Amino acid sequence: CASTGGDRTYEQYF.

The chain is built from TRBV7-2 and TRBJ2-7; D gene unclear. V gave up 0 bases and J gave up 0 bases, with 9 bases separating them. CDR1 is SGHTA, CDR2 FQGNSA, per germline. There are 15 residues in the CDR3. The CDR3 reads CASSLARLTSYEQYF. The DNA of the CDR3 is TGTGCCAGCAGCTTAGCCCGGTTAACCTCCTACGAGCAGTACTTC.

The J gene is TRBJ2-1, the V gene TRBV9, with 9 bases fitting TRBD2. V lost 4 bases and J lost 5; bases outside the gene matches: 7. The CDR3 loop spans 15 amino acids. Germline-derived CDR1 and CDR2 are SGDLS and YYNGEE. The DNA of the CDR3 is TGTGCCAGCAGCCTAGGACTAGCGAACAACAATGAGCAGTTCTTC. This gives the protein CASSLGLANNNEQFF.

This rearrangement joins TRBV27 to TRBJ2-2; possible D gene TRBD1, 5 bases. This CDR3 has 15 residues. Trimming stripped 3 bases from V and 4 bases from J, with 12 bases between. Germline V gives CDR1 MNHEY, CDR2 SMNVEV (reference sequence). Written as DNA, the CDR3 is TGTGCCAGCAGTTTCTGGGGCGGCGGCACCGGGGAGCTGTTTTTT. It encodes CASSFWGGGTGELFF.

This chain connects TRBV7-3 to TRBJ2-3, with TRBD2 matching 8 bases. V lost 2 bases, J lost 1 base, and 5 bases stayed unmatched. The CDR3 covers 16 residues. Germline CDR1 and CDR2: SGHTA and FQGTGA. CDR3 in amino acids: CASSLLGSGGTDTQYF. The CDR3 DNA follows: TGTGCCAGCAGCTTACTGGGTAGCGGGGGCACAGATACGCAGTATTTT.

The genes are TRBV4-1 and TRBJ2-1; TRBD2 agrees at 15 bases. Per germline, CDR1 MGHRA and CDR2 YSYEKL. The CDR3 loop spans 19 amino acids. The junction had 13 bases not matched to a gene; V was cut back by 3 bases and J by 7 bases. CDR3 DNA sequence: TGCGCCAGCAGCCATGGACTAGCGGGAGGGCCACTTCACAATAATGAGCAGTTCTTC. Translated, it gives CASSHGLAGGPLHNNEQFF.

V is TRBV15 and J is TRBJ2-7, with 11 bases fitting TRBD2. The CDR3 runs to 15 residues. Trimming cost V 0 bases and J 4 bases; bases outside gene matches: 2. Germline V gives CDR1 LNHNV, CDR2 YYDKDF (reference sequence). DNA for the CDR3: TGTGCCACCAGCAGAGAACCTAGCGGGAGGTACGAGCAGTACTTC. Translation gives CATSREPSGRYEQYF. The full variable domain, completed using reference TRBV15 and TRBJ2-7, is DAMVIQNPRYQVTQFGKPVTLSCSQTLNHNVMYWYQQKSSQAPKLLFHYYDKDFNNEADTPDNFQSRRPNTSFCFLDIRSPGLGDTAMYLCATSREPSGRYEQYFGPGTRLTVT.

This chain links TRBV5-1 with TRBJ2-7; D unclear. In germline, CDR1 is SGHRS, CDR2 YFSETQ. The CDR3 is 14 residues long. Trimming left V 4 bases short and J 0 bases short, with 11 bases between. The CDR3 spells CASSARGSSYEQYF. The CDR3 DNA is TGCGCCAGCAGCGCTAGAGGCAGCTCCTACGAGCAGTACTTC.

The CDR3 sequence: CAWSVMGSGGGSYEQYF. CDR3 nucleotide sequence: TGTGCCTGGAGTGTAATGGGTTCGGGAGGGGGCTCCTACGAGCAGTACTTC. This chain connects TRBV30 to TRBJ2-7, with 8 bases fitting TRBD2. The CDR3 runs to 17 residues. From germline, CDR1 is GTSNPN and CDR2 SVGIG (reference sequence). J was trimmed by 0 bases and V by 0 bases; bases with no gene match: 10.

This clone has more than one count but fewer than ten. The chain carries TRBV27 and TRBJ2-1; 8 nucleotides align to TRBD2. Losses at the gene ends were 0 bases for V and 7 bases for J; bases not matched to a gene: 5. The germline CDR1 and CDR2 sequences are MNHEY and SMNVEV (reference sequence). This CDR3 has 15 residues. The CDR3 here is CASSLSGRAGNEQFF. DNA for the CDR3: TGTGCCAGCAGTTTATCCGGGAGGGCCGGGAATGAGCAGTTCTTC.

The V and J genes are TRBV5-1 and TRBJ2-5, with 14 positions matching TRBD2. V was clipped by 4 bases and J by 4 bases; unmatched bases: 6. Germline-derived CDR1 and CDR2 are SGHRS and YFSETQ. The CDR3 runs to 16 residues. The CDR3 is CASSGTSGSPIETQYF. DNA for the CDR3: TGCGCCAGCAGCGGGACTAGCGGGAGCCCTATAGAGACCCAGTACTTC.

The chain couples TRBV28 to TRBJ2-5; 10 positions agree with TRBD1. The CDR3 spans 16 residues. Germline-derived CDR1 and CDR2 are MDHEN and SYDVKM. After removal of 1 base from V and 3 bases from J, the junction contained 5 bases not matched to a gene. The CDR3 sequence: CASSLFGTGVEETQYF. In nucleotides, the CDR3 is TGTGCCAGCAGTTTATTTGGGACAGGGGTGGAAGAGACCCAGTACTTC.

V usage is TRBV7-9 and J usage is TRBJ2-2; D may be TRBD2 (5 bases). Germline V gene sequence: CDR1 SEHNR, CDR2 FQNEAQ (reference sequence). Trimming pared 3 bases from V and 5 bases from J, leaving 10 bases between. The CDR3 contains 14 residues. The CDR3 bases are TGTGCCAGCAGCTTCGGGCGGGCTACCGGGGAGCTGTTTTTT. This gives the protein CASSFGRATGELFF.

The chain has TRBV7-8 and TRBJ2-3; 9 nucleotides agree with TRBD2. CDR3 length: 18 amino acids. V was pared by 1 base and J by 2 bases, with 10 bases of the junction left unmatched. Germline V lookup: CDR1 SGHVS, CDR2 FQNEAQ. Here the CDR3 reads CASSLVAAGGSITDTQYF. The CDR3 DNA reads TGTGCCAGCAGCTTAGTAGCAGCGGGAGGCTCCATCACAGATACGCAGTATTTT.

This clone occurred a few times. The chain recombines TRBV6-1 with TRBJ1-2; D is ambiguous. The V gene lost 2 bases and the J gene lost 0 bases, with 4 bases spanning the gap. This CDR3 is 13 amino acids long. From germline, CDR1 is MNHNS and CDR2 SASEGT. The CDR3 DNA is TGTGCCAGCAGTGAATATTCTAACTATGGCTACACCTTC. Amino acids: CASSEYSNYGYTF.

The chain uses TRBV28 and TRBJ2-7; TRBD1 matches at 9 bases. Germline V gene lookup returns CDR1 MDHEN and CDR2 SYDVKM. There are 14 residues in the CDR3. In nucleotides, the CDR3 is TGTGCCAGCAGTCGCGTCGCCCGGACAGGGGAAGGCGATGTC. The encoded protein is CASSRVARTGEGDV.

CDR3 sequence (DNA): TGCGCCAGCAGCTCGACAGGGGGCGCCGTCAACGAGCAGTACTTC. It encodes CASSSTGGAVNEQYF. The chain joins TRBV5-1 to TRBJ2-7, with 10 bases identical to TRBD1. V lost 3 bases to trimming and J lost 5 bases; unmatched junction nucleotides: 8. This CDR3 has 15 residues. The germline V gene has CDR1 SGHRS and CDR2 YFSETQ.

The rearrangement joins TRBV7-6 to TRBJ2-7; D is undetermined. Germline V gives CDR1 SGHVS, CDR2 FNYEAQ. There are 13 residues in the CDR3. V dropped 2 bases and J dropped 5 bases, with 10 bases sitting between them. Written as DNA, the CDR3 is TGTGCCAGCAGCTTAAGTGGCAACCACGAGCAGTACTTC. Translation: CASSLSGNHEQYF. The full variable domain, with the rest looked up from reference TRBV7-6 and TRBJ2-7, is GAGVSQSPRYKVTKRGQDVALRCDPISGHVSLYWYRQALGQGPEFLTYFNYEAQQDKSGLPNDRFSAERPEGSISTLTIQRTEQRDSAMYRCASSLSGNHEQYFGPGTRLTVT.

The chain combines TRBV10-3 with TRBJ2-1, with 7 positions matching TRBD2. The CDR3 sequence is 15 residues long. The V gene end was trimmed by 10 bases and the J gene end by 2 bases; junction bases not matched to a gene: 11. Per the germline V gene, CDR1 is ENHRY and CDR2 is SYGVKD. The CDR3 DNA reads TGTGCCACCGCATCGGGGGGACTGACCTACAATGAGCAGTTCTTC. This translates into CATASGGLTYNEQFF.

The chain is built from TRBV2 and TRBJ2-2, with TRBD2 matching 15 bases. With V trimmed by 10 bases and J by 4 bases, 16 bases remained unmatched. CDR3 size: 19 residues. Germline CDR1 reads SNHLY; CDR2 reads FYNNEI. The CDR3 loop is CAIRDRTSGRAFRTGELFF. In DNA, the CDR3 is TGTGCCATCCGAGATAGGACTAGCGGGAGGGCGTTCCGCACCGGGGAGCTGTTTTTT.

The V and J genes are TRBV6-1 and TRBJ2-1; tentative D call: TRBD2 (5 bases). The germline CDR1 and CDR2 sequences are MNHNS and SASEGT. The CDR3 covers 15 residues. Trimming removed 1 base at V and 4 bases at J, with 11 bases between. The CDR3 DNA reads TGTGCCAGCAGTGAAGAGAGCGGTACTTACAATGAGCAGTTCTTC. This translates into CASSEESGTYNEQFF.

The chain employs TRBV11-2 and TRBJ2-2; the D is unclear. Germline V gene sequence: CDR1 SGHAT, CDR2 FQNNGV. Trimming removed 1 base from V and 4 bases from J, with 7 bases in between. The CDR3 spans 14 residues. CDR3 amino acids: CASSLAQATGELFF. CDR3 in DNA: TGTGCCAGCAGCTTAGCTCAGGCCACCGGGGAGCTGTTTTTT.